The T cell receptor beta chain under discussion was sequenced for a study of shared clonotypes between healthy human individuals (dated by TCRdb to about 2020). With respect to the entire study: Two women and three men aged 18 to 49 years were included in the cohort. Between about 0.85 and 10 billion PBMCs per donor were obtained by leukapheresis. Per donor, three plates each were used for CD4 naive and CD4 memory, two for CD8 naive, and one for CD8 memory. To estimate repertoire size and how much clonotypes are shared between individuals, the study performed deep sequencing of blood TCR repertoires from a few healthy adults. To increase sequencing depth and limit assay-specific biases, TCR repertoire library preparation and sequencing were carried out by different laboratories using diverse techniques. General findings and caveats noted by the study authors: Higher generation probabilities were observed for clonotypes shared by all four sorted-subset donors than for non-shared clonotypes. Sampling was limited to blood, and TCR repertoires in tissue likely differ from TCR repertoires in blood. Sharing across a few donors was observed for about 5% of naive CD4, around 3.5% of naive CD8, roughly 2.4% of memory CD4, and about 0.38% of memory CD8 clonotypes. Pairwise subsampling indicated that sequencing depth was expected to affect the degree of clonotype sharing among donors. Estimated clonotype richness was generally larger for naive than for memory subsets. The small number of donors limited the genetic and exposure-history diversity represented. Incomplete sequencing was indicated by rarefaction of sorted-subset datasets, despite the large sequencing depth.

CDR1 and CDR2, looked up from the germline V gene, are MNHNS and SASEGT. V is shortened by 5 bases, J by 8 bases, and the region joining them spans 20 bases. There are 15 amino acids in the CDR3, from cysteine to phenylalanine inclusive. Of the read, only the CDR3 DNA is kept; its 45 bases are in frame from base 1. About this clone itself: What this receptor recognizes is not known. The record has no base qualities; no much larger clone is one base away.

The donors were healthy, HIV-negative adults who had no recently reported acute infections or vaccinations. Only Caucasian adults living in Nashville, Tennessee, USA were represented among the donors. Magnetic negative selection was used to enrich CD4+ T cells, after which naive cells were positively selected on CD45RA and the negative fraction became the memory subset. Blood was obtained by leukapheresis, after which PBMCs were separated by Ficoll-Histopaque density gradient centrifugation and cryopreserved in liquid nitrogen vapor phase. Purity and quantity of every magnetically sorted T cell population were checked by analytical flow cytometry. Genomic DNA was isolated from every sorted fraction and measured by UV absorbance on a Nanodrop 2000c. Using the deep immunoSEQ assay, TCR CDR3 regions were amplified from genomic DNA by multiplex PCR. Genomic DNA extracted from each cell subset was distributed evenly over all wells of several immunoSEQ 96-well plates, and each plate served as one replicate. For sorted subsets, approximately 200 ng of genomic DNA, equivalent to around 31,000 T cell genomes, went into each replicate PCR. Purified libraries were quantified with a Qubit 3.0 fluorometer, sized on a Bioanalyzer 2100, and re-quantified with the KAPA Library Quantification kit. A separate single-read 150-cycle Illumina NextSeq 550 flow cell was used to sequence each immunoSEQ 96-well plate. The study's processing was this. Because only junctional sequences without quality scores were contained in the immunoSEQ output, filtering matching that applied to full-length reads could not be performed. Sequences were annotated with PyIR, a Python wrapper for IgBLAST v1.9, using IMGT germline references to assign V/J genes and CDR3. Reads with weak V/J assignments (E-value above 1e-6), missing CDR3, stop codons, out-of-frame junctions, or ambiguous translated residues were removed. V3J clonotypes were defined as sequences sharing an identical inferred V gene, J gene, and CDR3 amino acid sequence. To compute the percentage overlap between repertoires, the number of shared unique clonotypes was divided by the size of the smaller repertoire. Three approaches were used to assess repertoire richness: RTK rarefaction, the Chao1 estimator, and Recon v2.1 estimates of unobserved clonotypes. Generation probabilities were computed with OLGA for all TCRbeta clonotypes obtained by the gDNA method from several donors. Held by TCRdb, this immuneACCESS table contains in-frame sequences only and omits some clones. Under half of the omission traces to an unresolved V gene where checked; the cause of the rest is unknown. D and trimming come from the DNA, and the V and J calls and clone size come from that table. The sample data list 550,000 to 850,000 clones, and 72% of these were observed just once. The ten largest clonotypes hold around 1.8% of the sample.

The chain is made from TRBV6-1 and TRBJ2-3; the D segment could be TRBD2, given 7 matching bases. The material sequenced was memory CD4+ T cells sorted from blood. The cell subset or site label here, explained by the study, means: CD45RA-negative fraction. This TCR came from a woman in her thirties in good health. Read as DNA, the sequence is TGTGCCAGCAGTCCGGGGGGCATAAAAGTTCGTACGCAGTATTTT. This is translated as CASSPGGIKVRTQYF.